This T cell receptor beta chain is drawn from a study of response to subunit inactivated influenza vaccine. Study-level findings and limits: Seasonal influenza vaccination, on each occasion, was suggested by the authors to recruit few new T cells.

With regard to this clonotype: Its target is not known.

Germline CDR1 reads MDHEN; CDR2 reads SYDVKM. This CDR3 is 16 amino acids long. J gave up 8 bases and V 5 bases, and 9 bases lay outside the gene matches. TCRdb re-analysed the RT-PCR reads in MiXCR, keeping a single row per CDR3 protein. The data contain 710,000 or so distinct CDR3 sequences, around 14% of them seen just once; the ten biggest clones take up roughly 11%. This sample comprised PBMCs from blood, obtained 11 to 12 days after vaccination. This receptor was obtained from a man aged 50 or older who received an inactivated influenza vaccine. The chain uses TRBV28 and TRBJ2-1, with 13 positions matching TRBD2. The CDR3 is CASSVPTSGGVHEQFF. The CDR3, as DNA: TGTGCCAGCAGTGTCCCCACTAGCGGGGGGGTCCATGAGCAGTTCTTC.